This paragraph covers one T cell receptor (beta chain) sequence. Using immunoSEQ multiplex PCR, the repertoire was profiled, and TCRdb retains in-frame clones only, with some absent. The profile shows about 70,000 clones, 80% to 95% of them singletons. The data stem from a study of technical replicates of blood from a handful of donors. Material: T cells isolated from PBMCs. The clonotype originates from a human donor in good health.

The CDR3 here is CAGSGDVSYEQYF. DNA of the CDR3: TGTGCCGGTTCAGGGGACGTCTCCTACGAGCAGTACTTC. The chain has TRBV6-1 and TRBJ2-7; D is perhaps TRBD1 (6 bases). Germline V gene sequence: CDR1 MNHNS, CDR2 SASEGT. This CDR3 has 13 amino acids. Trimming removed 11 bases at V and 0 bases at J, with 14 bases between.